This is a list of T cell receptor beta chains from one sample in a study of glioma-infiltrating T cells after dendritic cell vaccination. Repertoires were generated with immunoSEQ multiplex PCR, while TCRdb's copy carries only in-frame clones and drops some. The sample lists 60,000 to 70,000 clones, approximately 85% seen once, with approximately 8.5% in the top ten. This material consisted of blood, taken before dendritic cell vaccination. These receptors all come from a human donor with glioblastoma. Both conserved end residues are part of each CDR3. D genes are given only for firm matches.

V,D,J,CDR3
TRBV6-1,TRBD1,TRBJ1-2,CASRPDRAGGYTF
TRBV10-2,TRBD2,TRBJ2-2,CASSVTSGAFIANTGELFF
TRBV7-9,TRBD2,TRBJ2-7,CASSLSWGGPYEQYF
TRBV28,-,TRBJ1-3,CASSTRKVEERGNTIYF
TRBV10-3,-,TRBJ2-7,CAISEFQGQQYF
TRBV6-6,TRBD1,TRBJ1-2,CASSPTGAGGYTF
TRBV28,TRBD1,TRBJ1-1,CASSAGQGKAFF
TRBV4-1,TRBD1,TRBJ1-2,CASSHGTGGGYTF
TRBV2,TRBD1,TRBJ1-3,CASSVTGGSGNTIYF
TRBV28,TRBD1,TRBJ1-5,CASRTGGDNQPQHF
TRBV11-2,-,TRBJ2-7,CASQSRGVQYF
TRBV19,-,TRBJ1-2,CASSMIVGYGYTF
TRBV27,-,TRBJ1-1,CASSPSGPKMPEAFF
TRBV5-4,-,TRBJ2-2,CASSLPSGRNTGELFF
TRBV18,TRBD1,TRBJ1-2,CASSTGTGNYGYTF
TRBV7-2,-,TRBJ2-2,CASSLGRRGNTGELFF